This passage covers 16 T cell receptor beta chains from one sample sequenced in a study of CD8 T cells in ankylosing spondylitis. Findings and caveats of the study: For ankylosing spondylitis blood, a TCR beta motif of several highly homologous variants appeared characteristic.

Antigens of these TCRs are unknown. TCRdb redid the calling of the 5' RACE reads with MiXCR, one entry per CDR3 protein. The sample holds fewer than 650,000 distinct CDR3 sequences, roughly 13% seen once. Sample: blood, either unsorted or a sorted T cell fraction (not recorded which). These receptors were obtained from a male donor with ankylosing spondylitis.

CDR3 residues: CASLPGTRNTEAFF. The CDR3 DNA reads as TGTGCCAGCTTACCTGGGACGAGGAACACTGAAGCTTTCTTT. V is TRBV18 and J is TRBJ1-1, with a possible D match to TRBD1 (5 bases). CDR3 length: 14 residues. Trimming pared 7 bases from V and 1 base from J, leaving 13 bases between. Germline V gives CDR1 KGHSH, CDR2 LQKENI.

The chain uses TRBV5-4 and TRBJ2-7; 10 positions agree with TRBD1. V shed 3 bases and J 4 bases; nucleotides not matched to a gene: 4. CDR3 length equals 14 residues. The germline V gene encodes CDR1 SGHNT and CDR2 YYREEE (reference sequence). The CDR3 reads CASSWDRGPYEQYF. The CDR3 DNA is TGTGCCAGCAGCTGGGACAGGGGCCCTTACGAGCAGTACTTC.

The table lists this clonotype with many counts. V and J are TRBV5-1 and TRBJ2-3; no clear D gene. Trimming removed 0 bases from V and 2 bases from J, with 7 bases in between. From germline, CDR1 is SGHRS and CDR2 YFSETQ. The CDR3 length is 14 residues. CDR3 in amino acids: CASSLDTNTDTQYF. Written as DNA, the CDR3 is TGCGCCAGCAGCTTGGACACCAACACAGATACGCAGTATTTT.

The chain links TRBV6-1 to TRBJ1-2; D gene unclear. The length of the CDR3 is 12 residues. The V gene's germline CDR1 is MNHNS and CDR2 SASEGT. V gave up 2 bases and J gave up 8 bases, with 9 bases separating them. CDR3 in DNA: TGTGCCAGCAGTGAAAACAAGAAAGGCTACACCTTC. Protein sequence: CASSENKKGYTF.

This chain links TRBV19 with TRBJ1-5; no clear D gene. Per germline, CDR1 LNHDA and CDR2 SQIVND (reference sequence). V lost 4 bases and J lost 9, with 7 bases in between. This CDR3 has 11 residues. CDR3 in DNA: TGTGCCAGTAGTACAAGTGGGCCCCAGCATTTT. Translated, it gives CASSTSGPQHF.

This clonotype was picked up a small number of times. The gene calls are TRBV5-1 and TRBJ2-3; D is perhaps TRBD1 or TRBD2 (5 bases each). The CDR3 is made up of 16 amino acids. Germline CDR1 and CDR2: SGHRS and YFSETQ. Trimming removed 2 bases from V and 5 bases from J, with 18 bases in between. The CDR3 DNA reads as TGCGCCAGCAGCTTTCCGGCTAGCCAGGGTAAAGATACGCAGTATTTT. Translation gives CASSFPASQGKDTQYF. The full variable domain, rest sourced from reference TRBV5-1 and TRBJ2-3, is KAGVTQTPRYLIKTRGQQVTLSCSPISGHRSVSWYQQTPGQGLQFLFEYFSETQRNKGNFPGRFSGRQFSNSRSEMNVSTLELGDSALYLCASSFPASQGKDTQYFGPGTRLTVL.

The chain links TRBV2 to TRBJ2-6, with 12 bases lining up with TRBD1. The CDR3 loop spans 16 amino acids. Unmatched junction bases numbered 4, after V lost 6 bases and J lost 4 bases. Germline V gene data show CDR1 as SNHLY and CDR2 as FYNNEI. DNA of the CDR3: TGTGCCAGCAGCGGGACAGGGGGCTCCGGGGCCAACGTCCTGACTTTC. This gives the protein CASSGTGGSGANVLTF.

The sample holds a few counts of this clonotype. This chain uses TRBV7-9 with TRBJ1-2; D is possibly TRBD1 (5 bases). The CDR3 is 16 amino acids. The V end was cut by 4 bases, the J end by 4 bases, with 19 bases between. CDR1 is SEHNR, CDR2 FQNEAQ, per germline (reference sequence). This CDR3 reads CASSYPTRGNSYGYTF. The CDR3, as DNA: TGTGCCAGCAGCTACCCCACCCGGGGCAACAGCTATGGCTACACCTTC.

J is TRBJ2-7 and V is TRBV20-1; no firm D call. The CDR3 extends over 12 amino acids. Germline V gene sequence: CDR1 DFQATT, CDR2 SNEGSKA (reference sequence). The V end lost 1 base, the J end lost 4 bases, and 8 bases lay between the germline ends. CDR3 sequence: CSARVGLYEQYF. The CDR3 DNA reads TGCAGTGCTAGAGTTGGATTGTACGAGCAGTACTTC.

This clonotype has a handful of counts. The chain combines TRBV29-1 with TRBJ2-6, with 9 nucleotides matching TRBD1. This CDR3 region has 18 residues. The V gene end was trimmed by 6 bases and the J gene end by 0 bases; junction bases not matched to a gene: 12. Germline assignment: CDR1 SQVTM and CDR2 ANQGSEA. This CDR3 is CSVDTGGKRLSGANVLTF. CDR3 DNA: TGCAGCGTCGATACAGGGGGCAAAAGACTCTCTGGGGCCAACGTCCTGACTTTC.

This clonotype was detected a few times. The chain carries TRBV5-1 and TRBJ2-7; 8 bases are shared with TRBD2. Unmatched junction bases numbered 2, after V lost 1 base and J lost 5 bases. This CDR3 contains 13 residues. Germline values: CDR1 SGHRS, CDR2 YFSETQ. CDR3 amino acids: CASSLREGDEQYV. The CDR3 DNA sequence: TGCGCCAGCAGCTTGCGGGAGGGCGACGAGCAGTACGTC.

V is TRBV10-2 and J is TRBJ2-1, with D possibly being TRBD1 or TRBD2 (5 bases each). The V and J ends lost 8 bases and 4 bases respectively, with 12 bases between them. The CDR3 spans 13 residues. CDR1 is WSHSY, CDR2 SAAADI, per germline. The CDR3 nucleotides are TGCGCCAGCGGGGGACGGCGGTACAATGAGCAGTTCTTC. The encoded protein is CASGGRRYNEQFF.

The sample holds a few counts of this clonotype. V gene TRBV11-3 combines with J gene TRBJ1-1, with D uncertain. The V end lost 5 bases, the J end lost 7 bases, and 14 bases lay between the germline ends. This CDR3 comprises 13 residues. CDR1 is SGHNT, CDR2 YENEEA, per germline. The CDR3 loop reads CASSRKAFYEAFF. In DNA, the CDR3 is TGTGCCAGCAGCCGGAAGGCTTTTTATGAAGCTTTCTTT.

This clonotype was seen repeatedly, ten times or more. The V call is TRBV4-2, the J call TRBJ2-1, with 11 bases aligning to TRBD2. This CDR3 is built from 17 residues. From germline, CDR1 is LGHNA and CDR2 YNFKEQ. Trimming took 1 base from V and 7 from J; bases not matched to a gene: 9. In DNA form, the CDR3 reads TGTGCCAGCAGCCAAGGAGGCCTAGCGGGAGGTGGTAATGAGCAGTTCTTC. It specifies CASSQGGLAGGGNEQFF.

This clonotype was picked up a small number of times. The V and J genes are TRBV24-1 and TRBJ2-1, with D possibly matching TRBD2 (7 bases). The V end lost 4 bases, the J end lost 4 bases, and 13 bases lay between the germline ends. CDR1 is KGHDR, CDR2 SFDVKD, per germline. This CDR3 region has 15 residues. The CDR3 coding sequence is TGTGCCACCAGTGAGGGGGGGCAGAGTTACAATGAGCAGTTCTTC. The encoded protein is CATSEGGQSYNEQFF.

This sequence joins TRBV7-8 and TRBJ1-4; no reliable D call. V lost 1 base, J lost 7 bases, and 7 bases lay in between. The germline CDR1 and CDR2 sequences are SGHVS and FQNEAQ. The CDR3 is 13 amino acids. CDR3 sequence reads: CASSLVLLEKLFF. DNA of the CDR3: TGTGCCAGCAGCTTAGTGCTCCTTGAAAAACTGTTTTTT.